This T cell receptor beta chain emerged from a study of CD8+ T cells in alopecia areata. Across the whole study: Approximately 7-11-week-old female C3H/HeJ mice were grafted with skin from spontaneously alopecic roughly 6-12-month-old C3H/HeJ graft donors. Study findings and constraints: Resident alphabeta T cells of normal skin are also sequenced in scalp samples. Whereas mice showed it more clearly, TCR sharing across patients was murkier, possibly because of HLA.

After isolation, RNA underwent reverse transcription to generate cDNA as the sequencing template. The data were produced by immunoSEQ multiplex PCR, yet TCRdb's version contains in-frame clones alone and is incomplete. Observed in the sample are around 110,000 clones, none of them singletons. The table lists this clone with a few counts. The antigen is unknown. Genes here carry mouse names. The CDR3 is cut off 4 residues early in the read; its end comes from the germline J gene. V gave up 1 base and J gave up 3 bases, with 5 bases separating them. The CDR3 totals 12 residues. From germline, CDR1 is NSHNY and CDR2 SYGAGN.

This TCR was recovered from a C3H/HeJ mouse with alopecia areata. The strain's MHC haplotype is H2-k. The sample taken for sequencing was lesional skin. The J gene is TRBJ2-7, the V gene TRBV13-1; D is unresolved. Partial CDR3 DNA: TGTGCCAGCAGTGATAAGGTCTAT. It translates to CASSDKVY. The CDR3 in full is CASSDKVYEQYF.